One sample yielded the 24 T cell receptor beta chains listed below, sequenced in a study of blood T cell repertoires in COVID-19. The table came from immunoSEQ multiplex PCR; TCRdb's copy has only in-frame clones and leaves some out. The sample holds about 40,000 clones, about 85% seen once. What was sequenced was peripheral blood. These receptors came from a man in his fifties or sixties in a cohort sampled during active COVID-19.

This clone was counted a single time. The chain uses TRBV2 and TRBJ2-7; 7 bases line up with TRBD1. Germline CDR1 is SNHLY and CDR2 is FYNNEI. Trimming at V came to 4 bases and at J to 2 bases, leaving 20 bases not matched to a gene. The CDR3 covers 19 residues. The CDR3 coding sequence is TGTGCCAGCAGTGTTCAGAGAGGACAGGCGACTCAGGAAACCTACGAGCAGTACTTC. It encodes CASSVQRGQATQETYEQYF.

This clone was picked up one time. CDR3 sequence: CASSIDRPGLAGEHEQFF. CDR3 nucleotides: TGTGCCAGTAGTATAGATAGGCCGGGACTAGCGGGAGAACATGAGCAGTTCTTC. This chain uses TRBV19 with TRBJ2-1, with 14 bases matching TRBD2. Germline-derived CDR1 and CDR2 are LNHDA and SQIVND (reference sequence). Trimming at V came to 0 bases and at J to 8 bases, leaving 9 bases not matched to a gene. The CDR3 is made up of 18 amino acids.

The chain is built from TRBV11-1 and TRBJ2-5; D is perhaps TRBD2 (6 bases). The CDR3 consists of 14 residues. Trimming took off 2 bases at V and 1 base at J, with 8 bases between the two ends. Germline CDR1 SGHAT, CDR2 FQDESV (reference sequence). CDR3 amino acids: CASSLRGTQETQYF. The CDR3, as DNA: TGTGCCAGCAGCTTACGGGGGACCCAAGAGACCCAGTACTTC.

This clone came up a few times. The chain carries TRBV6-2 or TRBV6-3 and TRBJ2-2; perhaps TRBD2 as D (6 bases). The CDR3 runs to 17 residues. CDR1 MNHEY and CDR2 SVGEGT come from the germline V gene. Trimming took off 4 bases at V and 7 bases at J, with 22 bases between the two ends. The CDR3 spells CASSSYALGGYDGELFF. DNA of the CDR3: TGTGCCAGCAGTTCCTATGCCCTAGGAGGGTATGACGGGGAGCTGTTTTTT.

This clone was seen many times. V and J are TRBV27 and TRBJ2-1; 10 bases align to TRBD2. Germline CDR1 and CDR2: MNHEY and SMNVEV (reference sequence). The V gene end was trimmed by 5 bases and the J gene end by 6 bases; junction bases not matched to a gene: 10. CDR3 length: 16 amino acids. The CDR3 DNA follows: TGTGCCAGCAGTCCCGGGAGGCTAGCGGGGGTCAATGAGCAGTTCTTC. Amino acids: CASSPGRLAGVNEQFF.

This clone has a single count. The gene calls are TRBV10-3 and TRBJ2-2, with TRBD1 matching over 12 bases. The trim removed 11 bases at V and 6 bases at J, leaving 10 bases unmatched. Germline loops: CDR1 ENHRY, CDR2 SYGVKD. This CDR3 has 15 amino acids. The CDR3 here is CASNPGQGAAGELFF. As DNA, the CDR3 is TGTGCCTCCAATCCGGGACAGGGGGCTGCCGGGGAGCTGTTTTTT.

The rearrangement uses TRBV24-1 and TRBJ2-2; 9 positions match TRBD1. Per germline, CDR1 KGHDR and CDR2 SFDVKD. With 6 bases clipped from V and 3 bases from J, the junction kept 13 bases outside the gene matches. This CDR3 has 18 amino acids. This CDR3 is CATSPMHLGQGYTGELFF. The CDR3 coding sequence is TGTGCCACCAGTCCAATGCATCTGGGACAGGGTTACACCGGGGAGCTGTTTTTT.

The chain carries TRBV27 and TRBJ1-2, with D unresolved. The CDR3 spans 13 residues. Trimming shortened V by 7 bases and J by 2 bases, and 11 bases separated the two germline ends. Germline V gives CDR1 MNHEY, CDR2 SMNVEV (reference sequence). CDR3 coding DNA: TGTGCCAGCAAATCCAGTCTGAACTATGGCTACACCTTC. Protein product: CASKSSLNYGYTF.

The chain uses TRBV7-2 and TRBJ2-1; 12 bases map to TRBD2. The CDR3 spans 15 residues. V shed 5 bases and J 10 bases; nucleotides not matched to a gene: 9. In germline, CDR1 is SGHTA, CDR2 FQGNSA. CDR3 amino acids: CASSPRLAGAVEQFF. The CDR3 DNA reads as TGTGCCAGCAGCCCCAGACTAGCGGGAGCCGTCGAGCAGTTCTTC.

CDR3 bases: TGTGCCTGGAGTGTACCGACCTTAACGGGTGAAAAACTGTTTTTT. Protein: CAWSVPTLTGEKLFF. The rearrangement uses TRBV30 and TRBJ1-4; the D is unclear. The V end lost 0 bases, the J end lost 7 bases, and 15 bases lay between the germline ends. CDR1 GTSNPN and CDR2 SVGIG come from the germline V gene (reference sequence). The CDR3 is made up of 15 amino acids.

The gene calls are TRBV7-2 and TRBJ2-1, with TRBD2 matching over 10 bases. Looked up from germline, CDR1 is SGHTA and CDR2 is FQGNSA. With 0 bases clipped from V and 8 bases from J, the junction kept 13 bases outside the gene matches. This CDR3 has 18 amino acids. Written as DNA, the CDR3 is TGTGCCAGCAGCTTAGCGGCTAGCGGGGGCCTCTGGGGGGATGAGCAGTTCTTC. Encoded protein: CASSLAASGGLWGDEQFF.

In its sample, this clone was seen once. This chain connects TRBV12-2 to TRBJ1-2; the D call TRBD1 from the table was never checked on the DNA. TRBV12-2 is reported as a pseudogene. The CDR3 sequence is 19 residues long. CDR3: CASRLGWDRGLPTRNGYTF. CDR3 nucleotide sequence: TGTGCAAGTCGCTTAGGGTGGGACAGGGGCCTACCGACCAGAAATGGCTACACCTTC.

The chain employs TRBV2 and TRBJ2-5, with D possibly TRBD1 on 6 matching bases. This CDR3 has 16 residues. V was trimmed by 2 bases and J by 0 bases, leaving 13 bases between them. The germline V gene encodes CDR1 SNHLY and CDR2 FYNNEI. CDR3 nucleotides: TGTGCCAGCAGTGAAAGGGGGACATTGTACCAAGAGACCCAGTACTTC. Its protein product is CASSERGTLYQETQYF.

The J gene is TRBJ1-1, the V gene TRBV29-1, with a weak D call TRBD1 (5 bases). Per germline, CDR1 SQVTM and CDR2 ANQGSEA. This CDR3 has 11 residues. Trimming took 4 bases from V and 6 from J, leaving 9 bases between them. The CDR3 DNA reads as TGCAGCGTTGCTAGGGGCCCTGAAGCTTTCTTT. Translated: CSVARGPEAFF.

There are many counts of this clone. CDR3 in amino acids: CASSSRDRGQETQYF. The CDR3, as DNA: TGTGCCAGCAGCTCCCGGGACAGGGGCCAAGAGACCCAGTACTTC. This chain joins TRBV13 and TRBJ2-5; TRBD1 matches at 10 bases. V shed 4 bases, J shed 1 base, and the junction held 3 bases outside the gene matches. Germline-derived CDR1 and CDR2 are PRHDT and FYEKMQ (reference sequence). The CDR3 is 15 residues long.

CDR3 residues: CASSPLKVGRATHHNSPLHF. CDR3 DNA: TGTGCCAGCAGCCCGCTCAAAGTCGGTCGCGCTACTCATCATAATTCACCCCTCCACTTT. The chain couples TRBV7-3 to TRBJ1-6, with no clear D. The germline V gene has CDR1 SGHTA and CDR2 FQGTGA. With 5 bases removed from V and 5 bases from J, the gap between germline ends came to 28 bases. The CDR3 length is 20 residues.

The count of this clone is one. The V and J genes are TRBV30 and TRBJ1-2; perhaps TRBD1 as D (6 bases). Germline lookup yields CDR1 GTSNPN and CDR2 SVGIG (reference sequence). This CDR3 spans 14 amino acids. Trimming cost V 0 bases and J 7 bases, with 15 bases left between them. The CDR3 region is CAWSVGGRGRGYTF. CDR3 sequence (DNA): TGTGCCTGGAGTGTCGGAGGCAGGGGTCGTGGCTACACCTTC.

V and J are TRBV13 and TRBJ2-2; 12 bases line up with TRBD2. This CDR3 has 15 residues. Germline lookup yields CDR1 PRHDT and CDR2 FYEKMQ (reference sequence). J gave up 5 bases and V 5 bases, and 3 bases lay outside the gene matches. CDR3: CASSDGLAGTGELFF. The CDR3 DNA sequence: TGTGCCAGCAGCGACGGACTAGCGGGAACCGGGGAGCTGTTTTTT.

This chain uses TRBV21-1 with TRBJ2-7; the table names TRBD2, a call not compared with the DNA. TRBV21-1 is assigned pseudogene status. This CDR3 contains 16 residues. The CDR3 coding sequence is TGTGCCAGCAGCAAAAGAGGGCGGGGGTTCCCCAACGAGCAGTACGTC. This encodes CASSKRGRGFPNEQYV.

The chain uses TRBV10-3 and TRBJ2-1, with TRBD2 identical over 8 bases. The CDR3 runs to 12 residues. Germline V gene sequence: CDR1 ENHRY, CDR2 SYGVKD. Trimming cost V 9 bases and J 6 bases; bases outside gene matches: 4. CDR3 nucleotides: TGTGCCATAACTAGCGGAGGCAATGAGCAGTTCTTC. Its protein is CAITSGGNEQFF.

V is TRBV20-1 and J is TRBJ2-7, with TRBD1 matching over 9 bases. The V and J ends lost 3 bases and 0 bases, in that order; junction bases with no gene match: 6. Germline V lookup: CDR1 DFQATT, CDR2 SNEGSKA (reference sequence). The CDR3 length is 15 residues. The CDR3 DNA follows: TGCAGTGCTAGTGAGCCGACAGGGGGCTCCTACGAGCAGTACTTC. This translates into CSASEPTGGSYEQYF.

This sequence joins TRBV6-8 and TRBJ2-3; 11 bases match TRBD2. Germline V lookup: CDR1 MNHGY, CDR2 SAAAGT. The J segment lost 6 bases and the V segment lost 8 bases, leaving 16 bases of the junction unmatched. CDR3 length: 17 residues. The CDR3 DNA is TGTGCCAGCCCCGACCTCTATAGCGGGAGGGGGGTGGATACGCAGTATTTT. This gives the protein CASPDLYSGRGVDTQYF.

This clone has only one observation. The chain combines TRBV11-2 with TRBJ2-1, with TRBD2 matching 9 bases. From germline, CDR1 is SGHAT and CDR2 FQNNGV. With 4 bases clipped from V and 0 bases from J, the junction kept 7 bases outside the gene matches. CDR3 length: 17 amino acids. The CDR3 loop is CASSSHGSGSSYNEQFF. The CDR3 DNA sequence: TGTGCCAGCAGCTCCCACGGTAGCGGGAGCTCCTACAATGAGCAGTTCTTC.

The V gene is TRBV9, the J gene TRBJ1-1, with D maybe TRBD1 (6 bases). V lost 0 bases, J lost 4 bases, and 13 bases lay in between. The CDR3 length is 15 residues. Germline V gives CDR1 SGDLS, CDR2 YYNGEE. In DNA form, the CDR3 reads TGTGCCAGCAGCGTAGCGGGGGGGCAGGGCACTGAAGCTTTCTTT. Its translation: CASSVAGGQGTEAFF.